This T cell receptor beta chain was observed in a study of T cells in Graves' hyperthyroidism and ophthalmopathy. It was RNA transcripts that yielded the amplified TCR beta CDR3 regions. The TCR CDR3 first-round RT-PCR relied on the HTBI primer set. One entry per CDR3 protein results from TCRdb running MiXCR on the multiplex PCR reads. The sample lists about 400,000 distinct CDR3 sequences, more than 13% occurring once. This CDR3 is built from 14 residues. Germline CDR1 SEHNR, CDR2 FQNEAQ (reference sequence). Losses at the gene ends were 7 bases for V and 7 bases for J; bases not matched to a gene: 10.

The sequence came from a man over 45 with Graves' ophthalmopathy. Specimen: blood. V is TRBV7-9 and J is TRBJ1-2; 9 nucleotides align to TRBD1. In DNA, the CDR3 is TGTGCCAGCAAGGTGGACAGGGGAGGAACTGGCTACACCTTC. It translates to CASKVDRGGTGYTF.